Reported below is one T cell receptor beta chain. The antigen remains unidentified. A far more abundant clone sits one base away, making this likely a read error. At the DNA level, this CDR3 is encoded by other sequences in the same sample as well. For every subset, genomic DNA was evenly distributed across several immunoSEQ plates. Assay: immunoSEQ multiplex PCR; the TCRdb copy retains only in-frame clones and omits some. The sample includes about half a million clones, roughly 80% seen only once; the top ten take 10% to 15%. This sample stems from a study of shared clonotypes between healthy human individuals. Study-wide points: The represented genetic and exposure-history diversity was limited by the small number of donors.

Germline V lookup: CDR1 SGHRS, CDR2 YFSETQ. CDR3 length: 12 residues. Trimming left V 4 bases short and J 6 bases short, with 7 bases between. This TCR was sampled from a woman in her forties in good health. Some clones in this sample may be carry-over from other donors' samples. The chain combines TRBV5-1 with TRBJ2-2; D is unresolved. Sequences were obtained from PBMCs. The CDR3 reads CASSPVPGELFF. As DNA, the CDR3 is TGCGCCAGCAGCCCTGTCCCCGGGGAGCTGTTTTTT.